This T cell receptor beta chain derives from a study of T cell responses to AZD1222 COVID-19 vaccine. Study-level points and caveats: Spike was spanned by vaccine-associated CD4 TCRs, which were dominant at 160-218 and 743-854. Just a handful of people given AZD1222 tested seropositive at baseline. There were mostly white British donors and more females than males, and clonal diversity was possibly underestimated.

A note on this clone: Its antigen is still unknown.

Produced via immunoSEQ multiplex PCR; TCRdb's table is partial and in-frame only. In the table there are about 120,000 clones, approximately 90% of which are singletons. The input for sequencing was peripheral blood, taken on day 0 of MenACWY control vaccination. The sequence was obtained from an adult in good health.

In nucleotides, the CDR3 is TGTGCCAGCAGCTTAGTTGCGGGAGGGGTGGCAGATACGCAGTATTTT. It is translated as CASSLVAGGVADTQYF. This chain links TRBV7-2 with TRBJ2-3; 9 positions agree with TRBD2. The CDR3 has 16 residues. Trimming cost V 1 base and J 4 bases; bases outside gene matches: 6. Germline-derived CDR1 and CDR2 are SGHTA and FQGNSA.